Listed here are 30 T cell receptor beta chains from one sample, sequenced in a study of blood T cell repertoires in COVID-19. Libraries were prepared by immunoSEQ multiplex PCR; TCRdb keeps only in-frame clonotypes and omits some of them. Of 100,000 to 110,000 clones in the sample, around 90% were seen once. Material: peripheral blood. The receptors were sampled from a human donor in a cohort sampled during active COVID-19.

The chain has TRBV19 and TRBJ1-1, with D tentatively TRBD1 (5 bases). Germline lookup yields CDR1 LNHDA and CDR2 SQIVND (reference sequence). This CDR3 has 16 residues. Trimming took 4 bases from V and 0 from J, leaving 15 bases between them. CDR3 bases: TGTGCCAGTAGTACCCTGGACAACTACTTGAACACTGAAGCTTTCTTT. It translates to CASSTLDNYLNTEAFF. Complete variable domain (other parts from reference TRBV19 and TRBJ1-1): DGGITQSPKYLFRKEGQNVTLSCEQNLNHDAMYWYRQDPGQGLRLIYYSQIVNDFQKGDIAEGYSVSREKKESFPLTVTSAQKNPTAFYLCASSTLDNYLNTEAFFGQGTRLTVV.

The table lists this clone with a count of one. Within the sample, other DNA sequences also encode this same CDR3. The chain combines TRBV6-5 with TRBJ2-5, with 10 nucleotides matching TRBD1. The CDR3 contains 14 residues. CDR1 is MNHEY and CDR2 is SVGAGI in the germline V gene. J was trimmed by 4 bases and V by 5 bases; bases with no gene match: 4. Written as DNA, the CDR3 is TGTGCCAGCAGTCGGACAGGGGGAGGAGAGACCCAGTACTTC. As protein: CASSRTGGGETQYF.

This chain connects TRBV11-2 to TRBJ1-5; D gene uncertain. CDR3 length equals 13 residues. Germline V gene data show CDR1 as SGHAT and CDR2 as FQNNGV. The V end was cut by 0 bases, the J end by 4 bases, with 4 bases between. The DNA for the CDR3 is TGTGCCAGCAGCTTAGATAGAAATCAGCCCCAGCATTTT. It encodes CASSLDRNQPQHF.

V is TRBV28 and J is TRBJ1-1, with D unresolved. This CDR3 spans 15 amino acids. V shed 8 bases and J shed 3 bases, with 19 bases lying between them. The germline CDR1 and CDR2 sequences are MDHEN and SYDVKM. CDR3: CASFSHRNPYTEAFF. CDR3 nucleotide sequence: TGTGCCAGCTTTAGTCACCGCAATCCGTACACTGAAGCTTTCTTT.

This sequence joins TRBV13 and TRBJ2-7; tentative D call: TRBD2 (5 bases). CDR1 is PRHDT and CDR2 is FYEKMQ in the germline V gene (reference sequence). Trimming removed 0 bases from V and 4 bases from J, with 16 bases in between. CDR3 size: 16 residues. The CDR3 sequence: CASSLGGTRAPYEQYF. The CDR3 nucleotides read TGTGCCAGCAGCTTAGGTGGAACTAGGGCGCCGTACGAGCAGTACTTC.

The rearrangement uses TRBV6-5 and TRBJ1-5; D ambiguous. The CDR3 is 12 amino acids. The V end lost 8 bases, the J end lost 0 bases, and 5 bases lay between the germline ends. Germline CDR1 MNHEY, CDR2 SVGAGI. The DNA of the CDR3 is TGTGCCAGCCACTTTAGCAATCAGCCCCAGCATTTT. It specifies CASHFSNQPQHF.

The rearrangement links TRBV12-3 or TRBV12-4 to TRBJ2-5; 7 nucleotides line up with TRBD2. The CDR3 sequence is 13 residues long. Trimming cost V 6 bases and J 7 bases; bases outside gene matches: 8. CDR3 sequence reads: CASRKGLGATQYF. CDR3 nucleotide sequence: TGTGCCAGCAGGAAAGGACTAGGGGCGACCCAGTACTTC.

In this sample, this clone turned up a few times. V gene TRBV5-1 combines with J gene TRBJ2-5; possibly TRBD1 for D (6 bases). Germline-derived CDR1 and CDR2 are SGHRS and YFSETQ. The V end was cut by 7 bases, the J end by 3 bases, with 16 bases between. The CDR3 is made up of 14 amino acids. The CDR3 coding sequence is TGCGCCAGCGAAAAATCCGGGACAAAAGAGACCCAGTACTTC. Protein sequence: CASEKSGTKETQYF.

This chain joins TRBV11-2 and TRBJ1-5; TRBD1 might be the D (6 bases). The CDR3 is 17 amino acids. Germline CDR1 reads SGHAT; CDR2 reads FQNNGV. V was pared by 0 bases and J by 5 bases, with 17 bases between. For the CDR3, the DNA is TGTGCCAGCAGCTTAGATGACGCCAGGGGTATCCATCAGCCCCAGCATTTT. It specifies CASSLDDARGIHQPQHF.

CDR3 in amino acids: CASSFNRGGYEQYF. DNA of the CDR3: TGTGCCAGCAGCTTTAACAGGGGAGGCTACGAGCAGTACTTC. The chain carries TRBV7-2 and TRBJ2-7; perhaps TRBD1 as D (7 bases). V lost 3 bases to trimming and J lost 3 bases, with 12 bases between them. Germline V gives CDR1 SGHTA, CDR2 FQGNSA. The CDR3 is 14 residues long.

The chain links TRBV7-6 to TRBJ1-1, with 7 bases fitting TRBD1. CDR1 SGHVS and CDR2 FNYEAQ come from the germline V gene. After removal of 1 base from V and 0 bases from J, the junction contained 5 bases not matched to a gene. This CDR3 has 16 amino acids. The CDR3 reads CASSLGGDSMNTEAFF. CDR3 bases: TGTGCCAGCAGCTTAGGAGGGGACAGCATGAACACTGAAGCTTTCTTT.

The table lists this clone with a count of one. The chain uses TRBV4-1 and TRBJ2-3, with 7 nucleotides matching TRBD2. Germline V gene sequence: CDR1 MGHRA, CDR2 YSYEKL. The junction had 8 bases not matched to a gene; V was cut back by 1 base and J by 1 base. CDR3 length: 17 residues. CDR3 in amino acids: CASSQVGRDLGTDTQYF. The CDR3 coding sequence is TGCGCCAGCAGCCAAGTTGGGAGGGATTTGGGCACAGATACGCAGTATTTT.

This clone showed up just once. V usage is TRBV5-1 and J usage is TRBJ2-7; TRBD1 agrees at 10 bases. Germline trimming cut 4 bases from V and 4 bases from J; bases unmatched to any gene: 14. Germline CDR1 reads SGHRS; CDR2 reads YFSETQ. The CDR3 is 17 amino acids. CDR3 in amino acids: CASSERPLGTGAYEQYF. The CDR3 coding sequence is TGCGCCAGCAGCGAACGTCCGTTAGGGACAGGGGCATACGAGCAGTACTTC.

This chain links TRBV19 with TRBJ2-2; D is unclear. There are 15 residues in the CDR3. Germline CDR1 and CDR2: LNHDA and SQIVND (reference sequence). V lost 4 bases and J 2 bases, leaving 11 bases between the germline ends. The CDR3, as DNA: TGTGCCAGTAGTAGGGCCTCCTTCAACACCGGGGAGCTGTTTTTT. It yields the protein CASSRASFNTGELFF.

The chain uses TRBV6-6 and TRBJ2-1; possible D gene TRBD2, 5 bases. Trimming took 6 bases from V and 7 from J, leaving 10 bases between them. Germline V gene lookup returns CDR1 MNHNY and CDR2 SVGAGI (reference sequence). The CDR3 is 12 residues long. The CDR3 reads CASSGLLNEQFF. Written as DNA, the CDR3 is TGTGCCAGCAGCGGACTCTTAAATGAGCAGTTCTTC.

The V and J genes are TRBV6-4 and TRBJ1-2, with TRBD1 identical over 7 bases. V trimming: 2 bases; J trimming: 7 bases; junction bases outside the gene matches: 10. The length of the CDR3 is 15 residues. The germline gives CDR1 MRHNA, CDR2 SNTAGT. The CDR3 here is CASSDGGQVSGGYTF. The CDR3 DNA reads TGTGCCAGCAGTGACGGAGGACAGGTCAGCGGTGGCTACACCTTC.

The chain links TRBV6-1 to TRBJ2-1; TRBD2 matches at 9 bases. This CDR3 has 15 amino acids. Germline CDR1 and CDR2: MNHNS and SASEGT. Unmatched junction bases numbered 8, after V lost 3 bases and J lost 8 bases. CDR3 region: CASSEGSGSVDEQFF. In DNA form, the CDR3 reads TGTGCCAGCAGTGAGGGTAGCGGGAGTGTCGATGAGCAGTTCTTC.

This clone was counted a few times. The chain joins TRBV19 to TRBJ2-1; 8 bases agree with TRBD2. CDR1 LNHDA and CDR2 SQIVND come from the germline V gene (reference sequence). There are 16 residues in the CDR3. The V segment lost 7 bases and the J segment 7 bases; nucleotides outside the gene matches: 15. The DNA of the CDR3 is TGTGCCAGTAAGGGAACGGGAGGGAGGGTTTCAAATGAGCAGTTCTTC. Amino acid sequence: CASKGTGGRVSNEQFF.

The J gene is TRBJ2-1, the V gene TRBV25-1, with D tentatively TRBD2 (6 bases). The germline V and J ends were trimmed by 6 bases and 1 base, with 10 bases remaining between them. Germline lookup yields CDR1 MGHDK and CDR2 SYGVNS. The CDR3 totals 14 residues. CDR3 loop: CASRGGASYNEQFF. The CDR3 DNA is TGTGCCAGCAGGGGAGGCGCTTCCTACAATGAGCAGTTCTTC.

The chain employs TRBV7-2 and TRBJ2-7; 7 bases map to TRBD1. Germline V gene sequence: CDR1 SGHTA, CDR2 FQGNSA. This CDR3 has 16 residues. V was clipped by 3 bases and J by 1 base; unmatched bases: 9. Here the CDR3 DNA reads TGTGCCAGCAGCTTGGCCCGGGACAGAAAGTCCTACGAGCAGTACTTC. Protein: CASSLARDRKSYEQYF.

This clone was seen a single time. This rearrangement joins TRBV13 to TRBJ1-2; perhaps TRBD1 as D (5 bases). Germline V lookup: CDR1 PRHDT, CDR2 FYEKMQ (reference sequence). CDR3 size: 13 residues. V was clipped by 5 bases and J by 5 bases, with 12 bases between them. In DNA form, the CDR3 reads TGTGCCAGCAGCCGAGTAGGGGAATATGGCTACACCTTC. It is translated as CASSRVGEYGYTF.

The chain has TRBV12-1 and TRBJ1-2; TRBD1, the D gene given by the table, was not confirmed from the DNA. TRBV12-1 is reported as a pseudogene. CDR3 length equals 15 residues. As DNA, the CDR3 is TGTGCCAGCAGCTTTGCGCGTGTCAGGGGACATGGCTACACCTTC. Protein: CASSFARVRGHGYTF.

This chain connects TRBV15 to TRBJ1-6; 8 nucleotides line up with TRBD1. The ends lost 3 bases at V and 9 bases at J; junction bases unmatched: 7. Germline V gene data show CDR1 as LNHNV and CDR2 as YYDKDF (reference sequence). The CDR3 has 15 amino acids. The CDR3 here is CATSRGGQGASPLHF. DNA of the CDR3: TGTGCCACCAGCAGGGGTGGGCAGGGGGCTTCACCCCTCCACTTT.

The rearrangement uses TRBV4-1 and TRBJ2-7; D possibly corresponds to TRBD1 (5 bases). Trimming removed 0 bases from V and 3 bases from J, with 15 bases in between. Germline lookup yields CDR1 MGHRA and CDR2 YSYEKL. The CDR3 extends over 16 amino acids. This chain's CDR3 is CASSQDDRPNYYEQYF. The CDR3, as DNA: TGCGCCAGCAGCCAAGATGACAGACCGAATTACTACGAGCAGTACTTC.

V and J are TRBV5-1 and TRBJ2-1; tentatively, D is TRBD1 (5 bases). This CDR3 spans 16 amino acids. CDR1 is SGHRS, CDR2 YFSETQ, per germline. Trimming took 6 bases from V and 0 from J, leaving 16 bases between them. The chain's CDR3 is CASTRPTGNSYNEQFF. In DNA, the CDR3 is TGCGCCAGCACTAGACCTACAGGAAACTCCTACAATGAGCAGTTCTTC.

This clone appeared once. The J gene is TRBJ1-2, the V gene TRBV28; TRBD1 aligns across 7 bases. The J segment lost 5 bases and the V segment lost 6 bases, leaving 9 bases of the junction unmatched. The germline CDR1 and CDR2 sequences are MDHEN and SYDVKM. This CDR3 contains 14 residues. Written as DNA, the CDR3 is TGTGCCAGCAGCGTGGGGGGACAGCGTTATGGCTACACCTTC. Amino acid sequence: CASSVGGQRYGYTF.

The chain links TRBV29-1 to TRBJ1-2; D might be TRBD1 (5 bases). The CDR3 extends over 12 amino acids. Germline loops: CDR1 SQVTM, CDR2 ANQGSEA. Trimming removed 7 bases from V and 6 bases from J, with 15 bases in between. The chain's CDR3 is CSADDSWNGYTF. The CDR3 DNA reads as TGCAGCGCTGACGACAGTTGGAATGGCTACACCTTC. Full variable domain (remainder filled in from reference TRBV29-1 and TRBJ1-2): SAVISQKPSRDICQRGTSLTIQCQVDSQVTMMFWYRQQPGQSLTLIATANQGSEATYESGFVIDKFPISRPNLTFSTLTVSNMSPEDSSIYLCSADDSWNGYTFGSGTRLTVV.

This clone was counted only a few times. The rearrangement joins TRBV4-1 to TRBJ2-2, with 8 bases matching TRBD1. CDR3 length equals 15 residues. Trimming took 0 bases from V and 5 from J; bases not matched to a gene: 2. Germline assignment: CDR1 MGHRA and CDR2 YSYEKL. In DNA form, the CDR3 reads TGCGCCAGCAGCCAAGACCGGACAGGGACCGGGGAGCTGTTTTTT. Its protein product is CASSQDRTGTGELFF.

This rearrangement joins TRBV4-3 to TRBJ2-7; 8 nucleotides align to TRBD2. Germline assignment: CDR1 LGHNA and CDR2 YSLEER. Trimming took 3 bases from V and 3 from J; bases not matched to a gene: 13. The CDR3 is 17 amino acids. CDR3 residues: CASSQNFASSGLYEQYF. CDR3 coding DNA: TGCGCCAGCAGCCAGAACTTTGCTTCTAGCGGGCTCTACGAGCAGTACTTC.

In this sample, this clone turned up once. This chain joins TRBV19 and TRBJ2-1, with TRBD2 matching over 7 bases. Germline assignment: CDR1 LNHDA and CDR2 SQIVND (reference sequence). Losses at the gene ends were 8 bases for V and 5 bases for J; bases not matched to a gene: 6. This CDR3 spans 13 amino acids. The CDR3 DNA reads TGTGCCAGTGGGAGGGGAGATCACAATGAGCAGTTCTTC. Amino acid sequence: CASGRGDHNEQFF.